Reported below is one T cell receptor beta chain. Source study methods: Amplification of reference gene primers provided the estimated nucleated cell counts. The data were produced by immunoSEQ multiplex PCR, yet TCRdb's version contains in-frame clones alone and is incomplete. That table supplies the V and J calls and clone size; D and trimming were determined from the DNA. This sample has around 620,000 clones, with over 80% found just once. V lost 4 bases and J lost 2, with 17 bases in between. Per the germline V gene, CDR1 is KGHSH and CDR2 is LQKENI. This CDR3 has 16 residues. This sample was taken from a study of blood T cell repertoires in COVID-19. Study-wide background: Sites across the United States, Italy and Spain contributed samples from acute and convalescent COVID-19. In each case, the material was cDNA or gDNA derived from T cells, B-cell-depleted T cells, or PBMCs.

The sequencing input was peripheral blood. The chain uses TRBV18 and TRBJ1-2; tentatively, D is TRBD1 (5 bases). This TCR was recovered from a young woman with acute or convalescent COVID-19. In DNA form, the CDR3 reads TGTGCCAGCTCACTACAGGCAGGGAAGGACAACTATGGCTACACCTTC. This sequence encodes CASSLQAGKDNYGYTF.